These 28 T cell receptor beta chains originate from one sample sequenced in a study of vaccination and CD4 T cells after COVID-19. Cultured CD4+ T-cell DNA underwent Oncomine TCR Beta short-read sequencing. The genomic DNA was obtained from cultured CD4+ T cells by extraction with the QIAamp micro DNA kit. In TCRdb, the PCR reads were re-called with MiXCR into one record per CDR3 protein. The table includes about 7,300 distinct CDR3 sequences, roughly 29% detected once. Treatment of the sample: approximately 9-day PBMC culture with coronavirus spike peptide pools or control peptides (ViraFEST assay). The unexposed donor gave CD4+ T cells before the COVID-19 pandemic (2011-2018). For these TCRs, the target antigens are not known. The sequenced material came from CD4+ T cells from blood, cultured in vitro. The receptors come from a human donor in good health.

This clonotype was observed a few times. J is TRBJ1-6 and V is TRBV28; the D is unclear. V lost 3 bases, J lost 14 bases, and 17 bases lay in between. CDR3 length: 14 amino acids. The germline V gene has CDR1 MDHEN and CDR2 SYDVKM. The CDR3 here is CASSFPRAYMTLHF. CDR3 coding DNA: TGTGCCAGCAGTTTCCCGAGGGCGTACATGACCCTCCACTTT. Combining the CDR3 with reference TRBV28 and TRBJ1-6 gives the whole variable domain DVKVTQSSRYLVKRTGEKVFLECVQDMDHENMFWYRQDPGLGLRLIYFSYDVKMKEKGDIPEGYSVSREKKERFSLILESASTNQTSMYLCASSFPRAYMTLHFGNGTRLTVT.

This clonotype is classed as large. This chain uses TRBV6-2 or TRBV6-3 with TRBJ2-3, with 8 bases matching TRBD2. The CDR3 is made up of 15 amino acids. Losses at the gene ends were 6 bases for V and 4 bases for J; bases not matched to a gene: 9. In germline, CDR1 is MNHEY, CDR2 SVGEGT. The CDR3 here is CASSPGLGGADTQYF. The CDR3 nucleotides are TGTGCCAGCAGCCCGGGACTAGGGGGGGCAGATACGCAGTATTTT.

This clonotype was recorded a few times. CDR3 residues: CASSELGGVTTEAFF. Here the CDR3 DNA reads TGCGCCAGCAGTGAGCTGGGCGGGGTGACGACTGAAGCTTTCTTT. V and J are TRBV10-2 and TRBJ1-1, with D hard to call. Germline CDR1 is WSHSY and CDR2 is SAAADI. V lost 2 bases and J 5 bases, leaving 15 bases between the germline ends. This CDR3 is built from 15 residues.

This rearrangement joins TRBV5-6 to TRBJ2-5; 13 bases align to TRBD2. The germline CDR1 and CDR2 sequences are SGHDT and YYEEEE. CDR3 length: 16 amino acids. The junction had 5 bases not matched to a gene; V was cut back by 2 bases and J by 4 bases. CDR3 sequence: CASSFGLAGEGETQYF. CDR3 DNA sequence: TGTGCCAGCAGCTTCGGACTAGCGGGAGAAGGAGAGACCCAGTACTTC.

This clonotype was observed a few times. Here the CDR3 reads CASSIKTGIYNEQFF. The CDR3 nucleotides read TGTGCCAGCAGCATAAAGACAGGGATCTACAATGAGCAGTTCTTC. The chain uses TRBV5-4 and TRBJ2-1; TRBD1 matches at 7 bases. This CDR3 has 15 amino acids. Germline loops: CDR1 SGHNT, CDR2 YYREEE (reference sequence). V trimming: 4 bases; J trimming: 3 bases; junction bases outside the gene matches: 7.

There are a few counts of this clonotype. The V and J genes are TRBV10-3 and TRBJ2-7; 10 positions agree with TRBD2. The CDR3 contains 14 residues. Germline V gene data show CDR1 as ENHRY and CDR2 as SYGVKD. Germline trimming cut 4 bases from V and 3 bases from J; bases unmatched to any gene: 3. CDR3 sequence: CAISAASGSYEQYF. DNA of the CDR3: TGTGCCATCAGTGCGGCTAGCGGGAGCTACGAGCAGTACTTC.

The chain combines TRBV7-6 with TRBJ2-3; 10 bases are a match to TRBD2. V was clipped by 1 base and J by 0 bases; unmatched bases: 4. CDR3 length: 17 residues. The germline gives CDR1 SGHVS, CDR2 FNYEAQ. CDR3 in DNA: TGTGCCAGCAGCTTAGGCTTGACTAGCGGGAGCACAGATACGCAGTATTTT. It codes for CASSLGLTSGSTDTQYF.

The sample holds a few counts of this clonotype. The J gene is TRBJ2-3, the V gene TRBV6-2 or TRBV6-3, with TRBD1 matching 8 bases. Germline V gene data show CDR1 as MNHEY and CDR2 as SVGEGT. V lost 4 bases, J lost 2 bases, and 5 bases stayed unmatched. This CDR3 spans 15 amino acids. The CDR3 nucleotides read TGTGCCAGCAGTTTCGCAGGGGGCTCCACAGATACGCAGTATTTT. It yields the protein CASSFAGGSTDTQYF.

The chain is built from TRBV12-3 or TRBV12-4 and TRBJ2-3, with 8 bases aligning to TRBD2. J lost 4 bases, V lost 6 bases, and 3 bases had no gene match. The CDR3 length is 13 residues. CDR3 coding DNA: TGTGCCAGCAGGCCCGGGAGGGCAGATACGCAGTATTTT. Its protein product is CASRPGRADTQYF.

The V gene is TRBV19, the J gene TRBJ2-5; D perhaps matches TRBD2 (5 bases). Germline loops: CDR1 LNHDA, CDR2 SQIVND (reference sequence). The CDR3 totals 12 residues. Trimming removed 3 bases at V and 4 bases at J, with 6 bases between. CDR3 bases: TGTGCCAGTAGTATTGCGGGAGAGACCCAGTACTTC. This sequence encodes CASSIAGETQYF. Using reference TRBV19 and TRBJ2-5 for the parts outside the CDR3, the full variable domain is DGGITQSPKYLFRKEGQNVTLSCEQNLNHDAMYWYRQDPGQGLRLIYYSQIVNDFQKGDIAEGYSVSREKKESFPLTVTSAQKNPTAFYLCASSIAGETQYFGPGTRLLVL.

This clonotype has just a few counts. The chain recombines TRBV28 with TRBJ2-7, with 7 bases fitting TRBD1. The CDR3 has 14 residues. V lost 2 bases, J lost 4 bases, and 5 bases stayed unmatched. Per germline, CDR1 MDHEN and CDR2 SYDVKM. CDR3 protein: CASSLATGLYEQYF. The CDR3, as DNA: TGTGCCAGCAGTTTAGCGACAGGGTTGTACGAGCAGTACTTC. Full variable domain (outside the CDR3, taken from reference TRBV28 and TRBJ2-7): DVKVTQSSRYLVKRTGEKVFLECVQDMDHENMFWYRQDPGLGLRLIYFSYDVKMKEKGDIPEGYSVSREKKERFSLILESASTNQTSMYLCASSLATGLYEQYFGPGTRLTVT.

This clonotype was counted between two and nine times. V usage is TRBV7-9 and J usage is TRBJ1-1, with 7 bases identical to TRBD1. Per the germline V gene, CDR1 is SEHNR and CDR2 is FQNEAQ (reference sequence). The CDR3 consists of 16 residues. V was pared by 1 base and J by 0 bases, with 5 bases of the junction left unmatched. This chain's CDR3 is CASSLGTGPMNTEAFF. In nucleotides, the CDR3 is TGTGCCAGCAGCTTAGGGACAGGACCCATGAACACTGAAGCTTTCTTT. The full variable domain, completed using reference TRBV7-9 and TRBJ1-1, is DTGVSQNPRHKITKRGQNVTFRCDPISEHNRLYWYRQTLGQGPEFLTYFQNEAQLEKSRLLSDRFSAERPKGSFSTLEIQRTEQGDSAMYLCASSLGTGPMNTEAFFGQGTRLTVV.

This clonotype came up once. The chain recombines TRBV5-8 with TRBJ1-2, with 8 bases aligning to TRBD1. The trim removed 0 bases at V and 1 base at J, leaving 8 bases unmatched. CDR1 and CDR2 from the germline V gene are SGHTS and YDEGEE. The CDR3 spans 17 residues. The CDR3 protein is CASSLDDRGPRNYGYTF. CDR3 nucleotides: TGTGCCAGCAGCTTGGATGACAGGGGCCCACGTAACTATGGCTACACCTTC.

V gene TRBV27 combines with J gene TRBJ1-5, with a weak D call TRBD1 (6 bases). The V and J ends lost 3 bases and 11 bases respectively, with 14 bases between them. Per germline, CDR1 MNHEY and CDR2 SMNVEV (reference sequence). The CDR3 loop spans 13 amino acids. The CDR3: CASSFEQGLSQHF. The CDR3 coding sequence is TGTGCCAGCAGTTTCGAACAGGGTTTGTCCCAGCATTTT.

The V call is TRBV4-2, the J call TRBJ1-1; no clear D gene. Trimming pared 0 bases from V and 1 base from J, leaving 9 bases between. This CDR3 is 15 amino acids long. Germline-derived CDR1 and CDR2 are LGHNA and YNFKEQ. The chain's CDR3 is CASSQDRAENTEAFF. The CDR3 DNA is TGTGCCAGCAGCCAAGATCGGGCGGAGAACACTGAAGCTTTCTTT.

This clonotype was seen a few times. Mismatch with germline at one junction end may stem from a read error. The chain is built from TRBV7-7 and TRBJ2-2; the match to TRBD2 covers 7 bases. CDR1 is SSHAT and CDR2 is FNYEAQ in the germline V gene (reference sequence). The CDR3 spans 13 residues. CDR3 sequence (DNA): TGTGCTAGCAGCAGGACTAGGGCCGGGGAGCTGTTTTTT. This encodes CASSRTRAGELFF.

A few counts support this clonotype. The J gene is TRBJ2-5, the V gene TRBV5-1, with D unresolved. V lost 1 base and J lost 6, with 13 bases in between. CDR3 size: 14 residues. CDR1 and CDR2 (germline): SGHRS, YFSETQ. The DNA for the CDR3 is TGCGCCAGCAGCTTGAAGGAATTAGACAAGACCCAGTACTTC. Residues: CASSLKELDKTQYF.

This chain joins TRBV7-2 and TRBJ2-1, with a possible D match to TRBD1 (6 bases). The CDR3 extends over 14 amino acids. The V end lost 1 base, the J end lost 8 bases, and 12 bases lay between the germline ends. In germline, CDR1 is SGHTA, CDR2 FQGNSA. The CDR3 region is CASSLDGGADEQFF. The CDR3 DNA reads TGTGCCAGCAGCTTAGATGGGGGCGCGGATGAGCAGTTCTTC.

The CDR3 nucleotides are TGTGCCAGTAGTATAGTGAAGTCCGAGCAGTACTTC. Encoded protein: CASSIVKSEQYF. The chain has TRBV19 and TRBJ2-7; no clear D gene. CDR1 LNHDA and CDR2 SQIVND come from the germline V gene (reference sequence). CDR3 length equals 12 residues. The V and J ends lost 1 base and 6 bases respectively, with 7 bases between them.

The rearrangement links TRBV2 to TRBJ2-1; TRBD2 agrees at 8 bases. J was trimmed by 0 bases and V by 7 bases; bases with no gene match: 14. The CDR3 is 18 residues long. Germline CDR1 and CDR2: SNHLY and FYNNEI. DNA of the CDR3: TGTGCCAGCATATGGGGGCTAGCGGGTATTAGCTCCTACAATGAGCAGTTCTTC. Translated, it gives CASIWGLAGISSYNEQFF.

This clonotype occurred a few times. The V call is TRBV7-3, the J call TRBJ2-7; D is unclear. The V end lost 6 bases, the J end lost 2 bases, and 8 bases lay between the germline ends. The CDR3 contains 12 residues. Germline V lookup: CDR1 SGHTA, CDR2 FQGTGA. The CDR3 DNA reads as TGTGCCAGCAGTCTGACCCCCTACGAGCAGTACTTC. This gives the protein CASSLTPYEQYF.

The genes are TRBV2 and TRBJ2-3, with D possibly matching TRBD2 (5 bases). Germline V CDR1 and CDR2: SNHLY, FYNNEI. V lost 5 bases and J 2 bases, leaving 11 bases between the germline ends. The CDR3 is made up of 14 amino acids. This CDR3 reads CASSSNRDTDTQYF. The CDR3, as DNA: TGTGCCAGCAGTTCAAACCGGGACACAGATACGCAGTATTTT. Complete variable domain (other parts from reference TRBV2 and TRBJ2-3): EPEVTQTPSHQVTQMGQEVILRCVPISNHLYFYWYRQILGQKVEFLVSFYNNEISEKSEIFDDQFSVERPDGSNFTLKIRSTKLEDSAMYFCASSSNRDTDTQYFGPGTRLTVL.

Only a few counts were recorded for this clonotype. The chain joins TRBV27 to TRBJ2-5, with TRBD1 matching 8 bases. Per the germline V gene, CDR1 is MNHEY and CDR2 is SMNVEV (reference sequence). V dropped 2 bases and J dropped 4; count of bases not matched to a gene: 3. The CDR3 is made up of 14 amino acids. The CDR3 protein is CASSLRQGRETQYF. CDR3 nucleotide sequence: TGTGCCAGCAGTTTAAGACAGGGGCGAGAGACCCAGTACTTC.

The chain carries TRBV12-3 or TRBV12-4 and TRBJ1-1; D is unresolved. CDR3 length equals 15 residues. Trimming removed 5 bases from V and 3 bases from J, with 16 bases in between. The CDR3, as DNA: TGTGCCAGCAGTCCTAATATGGGTGGGCACACTGAAGCTTTCTTT. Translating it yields CASSPNMGGHTEAFF.

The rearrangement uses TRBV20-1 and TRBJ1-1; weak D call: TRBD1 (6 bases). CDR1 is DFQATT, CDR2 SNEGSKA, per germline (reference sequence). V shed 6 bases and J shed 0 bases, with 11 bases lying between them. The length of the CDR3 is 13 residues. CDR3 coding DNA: TGCAGTGCGTCTGACAGGTTGAACACTGAAGCTTTCTTT. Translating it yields CSASDRLNTEAFF.

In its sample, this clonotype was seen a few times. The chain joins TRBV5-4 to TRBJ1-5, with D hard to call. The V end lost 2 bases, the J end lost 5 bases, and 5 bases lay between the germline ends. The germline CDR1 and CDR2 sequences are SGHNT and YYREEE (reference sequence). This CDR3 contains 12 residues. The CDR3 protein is CASSLPDQPQHF. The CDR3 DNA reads TGTGCCAGCAGCTTACCAGATCAGCCCCAGCATTTT.

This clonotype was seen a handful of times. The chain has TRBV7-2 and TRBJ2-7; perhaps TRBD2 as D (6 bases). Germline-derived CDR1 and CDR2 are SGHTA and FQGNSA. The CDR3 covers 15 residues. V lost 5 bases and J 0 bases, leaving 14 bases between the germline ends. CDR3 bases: TGTGCCAGCAGCCCCCCGAGTAGCGGCTCCTACGAGCAGTACTTC. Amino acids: CASSPPSSGSYEQYF. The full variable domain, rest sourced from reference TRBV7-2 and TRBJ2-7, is GAGVSQSPSNKVTEKGKDVELRCDPISGHTALYWYRQSLGQGLEFLIYFQGNSAPDKSGLPSDRFSAERTGGSVSTLTIQRTQQEDSAVYLCASSPPSSGSYEQYFGPGTRLTVT.

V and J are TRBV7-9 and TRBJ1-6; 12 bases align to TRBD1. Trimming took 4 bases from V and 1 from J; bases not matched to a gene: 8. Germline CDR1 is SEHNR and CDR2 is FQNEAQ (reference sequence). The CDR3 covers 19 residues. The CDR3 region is CASSSGTGGVGSYNSPLHF. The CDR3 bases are TGTGCCAGCAGCTCCGGGACAGGGGGCGTCGGGTCCTATAATTCACCCCTCCACTTT. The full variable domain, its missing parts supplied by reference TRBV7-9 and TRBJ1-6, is DTGVSQNPRHKITKRGQNVTFRCDPISEHNRLYWYRQTLGQGPEFLTYFQNEAQLEKSRLLSDRFSAERPKGSFSTLEIQRTEQGDSAMYLCASSSGTGGVGSYNSPLHFGNGTRLTVT.